This passage covers 8 T cell receptor beta chains from one sample sequenced in a study of cytomegalovirus exposure and HLA in healthy donors. PCR employed 60 Vbeta and 13 Jbeta primers. TCRdb's copy holds only in-frame clones and misses some; the assay was immunoSEQ multiplex PCR. The sample lists around 110,000 clones; 50% to 70% were seen once. What was sequenced was PBMCs. Receptor source: a woman aged 40 to 50 in good health and CMV-seropositive.

The count of this clone is one. The CDR3 DNA is TGTGCCAGCAGTCTAACCGAAGACTACGAGCAGTACTTC. Translated: CASSLTEDYEQYF. The V and J genes are TRBV28 and TRBJ2-7; D is unclear. The CDR3 totals 13 residues. Germline loops: CDR1 MDHEN, CDR2 SYDVKM. Trimming stripped 5 bases from V and 3 bases from J, with 11 bases between.

This chain joins TRBV5-6 and TRBJ2-1; the match to TRBD2 covers 13 bases. Germline V gene data show CDR1 as SGHDT and CDR2 as YYEEEE. The CDR3 has 18 residues. V lost 2 bases and J lost 4; bases outside the gene matches: 9. The CDR3 region is CASSFVLLAGGQYNEQFF. The CDR3 DNA reads TGTGCCAGCAGCTTTGTATTACTAGCGGGAGGGCAATACAATGAGCAGTTCTTC. Supplemented by reference TRBV5-6 and TRBJ2-1, the full variable domain reads DAGVTQSPTHLIKTRGQQVTLRCSPKSGHDTVSWYQQALGQGPQFIFQYYEEEERQRGNFPDRFSGHQFPNYSSELNVNALLLGDSALYLCASSFVLLAGGQYNEQFFGPGTRLTVL.

This clone was seen more than once but under ten times. In DNA, the CDR3 is TGCAGCGTTGAAGGGGGGACTATTATCGGCGACGAGCAGTACTTC. Translating gives CSVEGGTIIGDEQYF. The rearrangement joins TRBV29-1 to TRBJ2-7, with 7 bases lining up with TRBD2. Losses at the gene ends were 1 base for V and 5 bases for J; bases not matched to a gene: 11. The length of the CDR3 is 15 residues. The germline CDR1 and CDR2 sequences are SQVTM and ANQGSEA.

The V call is TRBV7-9, the J call TRBJ2-1; TRBD1 agrees at 9 bases. This CDR3 has 17 residues. V shed 6 bases and J 4 bases; nucleotides not matched to a gene: 13. The germline gives CDR1 SEHNR, CDR2 FQNEAQ (reference sequence). The CDR3 coding sequence is TGTGCCAGCAGTGGACGTGGACAGGGGACGTTTTACAATGAGCAGTTCTTC. Protein: CASSGRGQGTFYNEQFF.

The chain combines TRBV9 with TRBJ2-7; D not resolved. This CDR3 region has 14 residues. Trimming removed 0 bases at V and 7 bases at J, with 14 bases between. CDR1 is SGDLS and CDR2 is YYNGEE in the germline V gene. The DNA for the CDR3 is TGTGCCAGCAGCGTAGACACCGCTTTCGGGGAGCAGTACTTC. Translated, it gives CASSVDTAFGEQYF.

This chain joins TRBV15 and TRBJ2-2, with TRBD1 as a possible D gene (6 bases). CDR3 size: 15 residues. Trimming removed 0 bases at V and 3 bases at J, with 8 bases between. Germline assignment: CDR1 LNHNV and CDR2 YYDKDF (reference sequence). CDR3 bases: TGTGCCACCAGCAGAGACAGGGGTTACACCGGGGAGCTGTTTTTT. It codes for CATSRDRGYTGELFF.

Written as DNA, the CDR3 is TGTGCCAGCAGCCCGGCGGGACTAGCTTTCTACGAGCAGTACTTC. It specifies CASSPAGLAFYEQYF. V gene TRBV11-2 combines with J gene TRBJ2-7, with 9 bases identical to TRBD2. J gave up 3 bases and V 5 bases, and 8 bases lay outside the gene matches. Germline V CDR1 and CDR2: SGHAT, FQNNGV. The CDR3 sequence is 15 residues long.

This clone was seen a single time. The J gene is TRBJ1-1, the V gene TRBV7-9; D gene ambiguous. In germline, CDR1 is SEHNR, CDR2 FQNEAQ (reference sequence). The V end was cut by 4 bases, the J end by 9 bases, with 12 bases between. This CDR3 has 12 amino acids. CDR3 sequence (DNA): TGTGCCAGCAGCTCGCCCGGAGGGAAAGCTTTCTTT. Translating it yields CASSSPGGKAFF.